These 29 T cell receptor beta chains share one sample of origin, sequenced in a study of regulatory T cells in long-lasting Graves disease. Sequencing libraries for TCR beta were prepared with iRepertoire HTBI primers and Arm-PCR of CDR3 regions. TCRdb reprocessed the multiplex PCR reads with MiXCR, giving one entry per CDR3 protein. The table lists approximately 460,000 distinct CDR3 sequences, roughly 17% of them singletons. Sample time point: newly diagnosed GD, antithyroid drugs for less than 3 months. Researchers made the TCR library from RNA that was extracted from PBMCs. The same sample was also studied in work on T cells in Graves' hyperthyroidism and ophthalmopathy.

Sequenced material: peripheral blood mononuclear cells (PBMCs), taken at new diagnosis, from a patient treated with antithyroid drugs. The receptor source for this set is a woman aged 30 to 39 with Graves disease.

This clonotype was seen only a few times. J is TRBJ2-1 and V is TRBV7-9, with D possibly matching TRBD1 (5 bases). CDR3 length: 13 amino acids. V gave up 3 bases and J gave up 12 bases, with 15 bases separating them. From germline, CDR1 is SEHNR and CDR2 FQNEAQ (reference sequence). The CDR3 region is CASSFAPWGSQFF. As DNA, the CDR3 is TGTGCCAGCAGCTTCGCCCCCTGGGGCTCGCAGTTCTTC.

This clonotype occurred many times. The rearrangement joins TRBV27 to TRBJ2-1, with 9 bases that match TRBD2. This CDR3 is built from 14 residues. Per germline, CDR1 MNHEY and CDR2 SMNVEV (reference sequence). V lost 2 bases and J lost 8; bases outside the gene matches: 4. The CDR3 loop reads CASSLAGTSHEQFF. CDR3 DNA sequence: TGTGCCAGCAGTTTAGCGGGGACTAGCCATGAGCAGTTCTTC.

In this sample, this clonotype turned up many times. This chain links TRBV28 with TRBJ1-2; no definite D call. Trimming cost V 4 bases and J 0 bases, with 15 bases left between them. From germline, CDR1 is MDHEN and CDR2 SYDVKM. The CDR3 length is 16 residues. The CDR3 coding sequence is TGTGCCAGCAGTTGGGCCCCTTGGTCCCCTAACTATGGCTACACCTTC. Translated: CASSWAPWSPNYGYTF.

This clonotype was counted many times. The chain uses TRBV11-2 and TRBJ1-2; a possible D gene is TRBD1 (5 bases). Per the germline V gene, CDR1 is SGHAT and CDR2 is FQNNGV. The CDR3 runs to 13 residues. Trimming cost V 0 bases and J 8 bases, with 10 bases left between them. CDR3 bases: TGTGCCAGCAGCTTAGATCGGCAGGGCGGCTACACCTTC. Translated: CASSLDRQGGYTF.

This clonotype was counted between two and nine times. The chain carries TRBV20-1 and TRBJ2-3; maybe TRBD1 (6 bases). Looked up from germline, CDR1 is DFQATT and CDR2 is SNEGSKA (reference sequence). The ends were cut back, 0 bases at V and 5 bases at J, with 18 bases in the middle. CDR3 size: 16 residues. Here the CDR3 DNA reads TGCAGTGCTAGAGATTATGCAGCGAGGGGGAGAGATACGCAGTATTTT. Translating gives CSARDYAARGRDTQYF.

This clonotype has a count of ten or more. The V gene is TRBV4-2, the J gene TRBJ1-1; 12 nucleotides align to TRBD1. The junction had 14 bases not matched to a gene; V was cut back by 1 base and J by 5 bases. The germline CDR1 and CDR2 sequences are LGHNA and YNFKEQ. The CDR3 consists of 19 residues. The CDR3 nucleotides are TGTGCCAGCAGCCAAGCACCCCCAGGGACAGGGGGCTCGAGGACTGAAGCTTTCTTT. Translated: CASSQAPPGTGGSRTEAFF.

A remark on this clonotype: It may be a read error: a sequence one base away is much more abundant. This chain connects TRBV20-1 to TRBJ2-5; no clear D. The germline V gene has CDR1 DFQATT and CDR2 SNEGSKA (reference sequence). The CDR3 extends over 14 amino acids. CDR3 nucleotides: TGCAGTGCTAGAGATATCGCGTTCCAAGAGACCCAGTGCTTC. This sequence encodes CSARDIAFQETQCF.

This clonotype was observed many times. The chain has TRBV2 and TRBJ2-7; 9 bases align to TRBD2. The V segment lost 6 bases and the J segment 1 base; nucleotides outside the gene matches: 7. The CDR3 totals 15 residues. Germline V lookup: CDR1 SNHLY, CDR2 FYNNEI. The CDR3 bases are TGTGCCAGCAGAGGTTTAGCGGGAGAGTCCTACGAGCAGTACTTC. Amino acid sequence: CASRGLAGESYEQYF.

This clonotype was found many times. The chain uses TRBV28 and TRBJ2-7; the match to TRBD2 covers 7 bases. The trim removed 3 bases at V and 3 bases at J, leaving 8 bases unmatched. The CDR3 has 15 residues. Germline V CDR1 and CDR2: MDHEN, SYDVKM. CDR3 region: CASSFSSGTIYEQYF. The CDR3 region has the DNA TGTGCCAGCAGTTTTTCCAGCGGGACCATCTACGAGCAGTACTTC. The variable domain in full, completed from reference TRBV28 and TRBJ2-7, reads DVKVTQSSRYLVKRTGEKVFLECVQDMDHENMFWYRQDPGLGLRLIYFSYDVKMKEKGDIPEGYSVSREKKERFSLILESASTNQTSMYLCASSFSSGTIYEQYFGPGTRLTVT.

The genes are TRBV4-3 and TRBJ2-1; D is ambiguous. The germline V gene has CDR1 LGHNA and CDR2 YSLEER. V shed 3 bases and J shed 0 bases, with 12 bases lying between them. CDR3 length: 16 residues. In DNA, the CDR3 is TGCGCCAGCAGCCAGCCCGACGGTGGCTCCTACAATGAGCAGTTCTTC. This translates into CASSQPDGGSYNEQFF.

This clonotype was observed many times. V usage is TRBV18 and J usage is TRBJ1-1; a possible D gene is TRBD1 (6 bases). The CDR3 is 15 amino acids. The germline gives CDR1 KGHSH, CDR2 LQKENI. Trimming took off 0 bases at V and 1 base at J, with 9 bases between the two ends. The CDR3 sequence: CASSPPGTRNTEAFF. CDR3 sequence (DNA): TGTGCCAGCTCACCACCAGGGACACGGAACACTGAAGCTTTCTTT.

The chain links TRBV10-3 to TRBJ2-2; weak D call: TRBD2 (5 bases). From germline, CDR1 is ENHRY and CDR2 SYGVKD. There are 14 residues in the CDR3. Trimming took off 4 bases at V and 6 bases at J, with 12 bases between the two ends. CDR3 sequence reads: CAISAGIGAGELFF. DNA for the CDR3: TGTGCCATCAGTGCTGGGATCGGGGCCGGGGAGCTGTTTTTT.

This clonotype has at least ten counts. V is TRBV6-1 and J is TRBJ2-1; 10 bases agree with TRBD2. Trimming at V came to 4 bases and at J to 2 bases, leaving 2 bases not matched to a gene. The germline gives CDR1 MNHNS, CDR2 SASEGT. CDR3 length: 15 residues. CDR3 sequence: CASSAGLAAYNEQFF. The CDR3 DNA reads as TGTGCCAGCAGTGCCGGACTAGCGGCCTACAATGAGCAGTTCTTC.

In its sample, this clonotype was seen a few times. V usage is TRBV20-1 and J usage is TRBJ2-7; D is perhaps TRBD1 (6 bases). The CDR3 is made up of 12 amino acids. Germline V gene lookup returns CDR1 DFQATT and CDR2 SNEGSKA (reference sequence). Trimming cost V 6 bases and J 8 bases, with 17 bases left between them. The CDR3 sequence: CSALPPTGKQYF. In DNA, the CDR3 is TGCAGTGCCCTCCCCCCGACAGGAAAGCAGTACTTC.

This clonotype was seen many times. The CDR3 region is CSAWDSLGLAGGPMNNEQFF. CDR3 nucleotide sequence: TGCAGTGCCTGGGACAGCCTAGGACTAGCGGGAGGGCCGATGAACAATGAGCAGTTCTTC. The V and J genes are TRBV20-1 and TRBJ2-1, with 15 bases matching TRBD2. This CDR3 is built from 20 residues. The germline V gene has CDR1 DFQATT and CDR2 SNEGSKA (reference sequence). The ends lost 6 bases at V and 5 bases at J; junction bases unmatched: 20.

This clonotype has ten or more counts. CDR3 loop: CATSEGPVRGRGTEAFF. In DNA form, the CDR3 reads TGTGCCACCAGTGAGGGACCTGTCAGGGGACGTGGGACTGAAGCTTTCTTT. The gene calls are TRBV24-1 and TRBJ1-1, with D perhaps matching TRBD1 (6 bases). There are 17 residues in the CDR3. The germline V gene has CDR1 KGHDR and CDR2 SFDVKD. Deletions cut 4 bases from V and 5 bases from J, with 22 bases between.

V is TRBV19 and J is TRBJ1-1; 9 bases map to TRBD1. Germline V CDR1 and CDR2: LNHDA, SQIVND (reference sequence). With V trimmed by 9 bases and J by 0 bases, 2 bases remained unmatched. The CDR3 consists of 13 residues. CDR3 nucleotides: TGTGCCAGCCGGGACAGGGTGAACACTGAAGCTTTCTTT. Its protein product is CASRDRVNTEAFF.

The chain couples TRBV7-3 to TRBJ2-1, with 9 bases aligning to TRBD2. The CDR3 consists of 18 residues. V shed 3 bases and J 2 bases; nucleotides not matched to a gene: 11. CDR1 and CDR2 from the germline V gene are SGHTA and FQGTGA. The CDR3 loop is CASSFRPSGITTYNEQFF. DNA of the CDR3: TGTGCCAGCAGCTTCCGCCCTAGCGGGATCACAACCTACAATGAGCAGTTCTTC.

This clonotype was seen ten or more times. The V call is TRBV6-1, the J call TRBJ1-4, with TRBD1 matching over 7 bases. V was pared by 5 bases and J by 6 bases, with 9 bases of the junction left unmatched. The CDR3 loop spans 15 amino acids. Looked up from germline, CDR1 is MNHNS and CDR2 is SASEGT. The CDR3, as DNA: TGTGCCAGCAGTATCGGAGGGGGCGACCATGAAAAACTGTTTTTT. It specifies CASSIGGGDHEKLFF.

This clonotype showed up just a few times. This chain uses TRBV4-1 with TRBJ2-5, with TRBD2 matching over 10 bases. Germline V CDR1 and CDR2: MGHRA, YSYEKL. CDR3 length: 19 residues. Trimming took 2 bases from V and 7 from J; bases not matched to a gene: 19. The CDR3 DNA is TGCGCCAGCAGCCAAACCCCCGCGCCCACTAGCGGGATTCAGGGGACCCAGTACTTC. It translates to CASSQTPAPTSGIQGTQYF.

This rearrangement joins TRBV4-3 to TRBJ2-3; no clear D. The germline V gene encodes CDR1 LGHNA and CDR2 YSLEER. V gave up 0 bases and J gave up 7 bases, with 8 bases separating them. This CDR3 has 13 residues. DNA for the CDR3: TGCGCCAGCAGCCAAGATATAACGAATACGCAGTATTTT. Amino acid sequence: CASSQDITNTQYF.

The rearrangement uses TRBV19 and TRBJ2-1, with 8 bases that match TRBD2. The length of the CDR3 is 12 residues. Germline V gene data show CDR1 as LNHDA and CDR2 as SQIVND (reference sequence). Trimming took 6 bases from V and 6 from J; bases not matched to a gene: 1. As DNA, the CDR3 is TGTGCCAGTAGCGGGAGGGTCAATGAGCAGTTCTTC. This codes for CASSGRVNEQFF.

This clonotype came up a few times. The chain uses TRBV19 and TRBJ1-5, with D possibly TRBD1 on 6 matching bases. Germline V gene sequence: CDR1 LNHDA, CDR2 SQIVND (reference sequence). Trimming removed 1 base from V and 5 bases from J, with 12 bases in between. This CDR3 comprises 15 residues. CDR3 region: CASSIARRGDQPQHF. In DNA, the CDR3 is TGTGCCAGTAGTATAGCGCGCAGGGGAGATCAGCCCCAGCATTTT.

The CDR3 spells CASSQVGLAGVGANVLTF. CDR3 coding DNA: TGTGCCAGCAGCCAAGTTGGACTAGCGGGAGTTGGGGCCAACGTCCTGACTTTC. The rearrangement uses TRBV14 and TRBJ2-6, with 13 bases matching TRBD2. The CDR3 extends over 18 amino acids. The V segment lost 1 base and the J segment 3 bases; nucleotides outside the gene matches: 3. From germline, CDR1 is SGHDN and CDR2 FVKESK.

Many counts were recorded for this clonotype. The rearrangement joins TRBV28 to TRBJ1-2, with a weak D call TRBD1 (5 bases). Germline values: CDR1 MDHEN, CDR2 SYDVKM. The ends were cut back, 10 bases at V and 4 bases at J, with 19 bases in the middle. The CDR3 extends over 14 amino acids. This CDR3 is CATLGGRGSYGYTF. The DNA of the CDR3 is TGTGCCACTCTGGGGGGGAGGGGATCCTATGGCTACACCTTC.

The sample holds a few counts of this clonotype. The V call is TRBV5-1, the J call TRBJ1-5; D gene ambiguous. The CDR3 runs to 15 residues. V shed 4 bases and J shed 2 bases, with 13 bases lying between them. Germline loops: CDR1 SGHRS, CDR2 YFSETQ. DNA of the CDR3: TGCGCCAGCAGCGTGGAGGGTAGGGGCAATCAGCCCCAGCATTTT. Translation: CASSVEGRGNQPQHF.

Of note for this clonotype: This may stem from a read error, because a much larger clone lies one nucleotide away. The rearrangement uses TRBV5-1 and TRBJ2-3; TRBD1 agrees at 7 bases. Looked up from germline, CDR1 is SGHRS and CDR2 is YFSETQ. The CDR3 has 14 amino acids. CDR3 residues: CASSHGQAGGMQCF. Written as DNA, the CDR3 is TGCGCCAGCAGCCACGGACAGGCGGGTGGGATGCAGTGTTTT.

This clonotype appeared a few times. The chain employs TRBV5-4 and TRBJ2-1; D gene uncertain. CDR1 is SGHNT, CDR2 YYREEE, per germline (reference sequence). This CDR3 comprises 15 residues. Trimming took 2 bases from V and 0 from J, leaving 9 bases between them. The CDR3 is CASSFRASSYNEQFF. CDR3 bases: TGTGCCAGCAGCTTCCGCGCTAGCTCCTACAATGAGCAGTTCTTC.

The CDR3 loop reads CASSLVGREGDQPQHF. The CDR3 DNA reads TGTGCCAGCAGCTTAGTCGGGAGGGAGGGGGATCAGCCCCAGCATTTT. The chain recombines TRBV7-9 with TRBJ1-5, with a possible D match to TRBD1 (6 bases). Trimming cost V 1 base and J 5 bases, with 15 bases left between them. The CDR3 runs 16 residues. CDR1 SEHNR and CDR2 FQNEAQ come from the germline V gene (reference sequence).